The present T cell receptor (beta chain) was sequenced within a study of blood T cell repertoires in COVID-19. Study overall: T cells, B-cell-depleted T cells, or PBMCs provided the cDNA or gDNA that served as material.

CDR3 length: 15 amino acids. V shed 5 bases and J 9 bases; nucleotides not matched to a gene: 7. Germline V gene sequence: CDR1 SEHNR, CDR2 FQNEAQ (reference sequence). A few counts support this clone. Sequencing was performed with immunoSEQ multiplex PCR; in TCRdb, only in-frame clones are kept and a portion is missing. Seen here are approximately 250,000 clones, 84% observed once, and the top ten hold approximately 9%. The material sequenced was peripheral blood. The V and J genes are TRBV7-9 and TRBJ2-1; 13 nucleotides agree with TRBD2. This receptor was identified in a human donor in a cohort sampled during active COVID-19. The CDR3 reads CASSDTSGRASEQFF. The CDR3 DNA reads TGTGCCAGCAGCGATACTAGCGGGAGGGCCAGTGAGCAGTTCTTC. Based on the CDR3 plus reference TRBV7-9 and TRBJ2-1, the full variable domain is DTGVSQNPRHKITKRGQNVTFRCDPISEHNRLYWYRQTLGQGPEFLTYFQNEAQLEKSRLLSDRFSAERPKGSFSTLEIQRTEQGDSAMYLCASSDTSGRASEQFFGPGTRLTVL.